What follows are 2 T cell receptor beta chains derived from one specimen sequenced in a study of blood T cells in healthy people across ages. It was with a sample-barcoded 5' primer and a J-beta primer mix that a second PCR of roughly 7 to 12 cycles was run. From the 5' RACE reads, TCRdb called clonotypes with MiXCR, one entry per CDR3 protein. This table holds about 1.4 million distinct CDR3 sequences, 59% found once. The sample was blood. Receptors were obtained from a man between 18 and 29 years old in good health.

The rearrangement links TRBV7-2 to TRBJ1-5; D perhaps matches TRBD1 (5 bases). CDR1 is SGHTA, CDR2 FQGNSA, per germline. The CDR3 is made up of 15 amino acids. Trimming took 5 bases from V and 3 from J, leaving 14 bases between them. In DNA, the CDR3 is TGTGCCAGCAGCCCTGGACCGGGGCCCAATCAGCCCCAGCATTTT. This gives the protein CASSPGPGPNQPQHF.

CDR3: CASSVVTSVNNEQFF. CDR3 nucleotides: TGTGCCAGCAGCGTAGTGACTAGCGTGAACAATGAGCAGTTCTTC. The chain couples TRBV9 to TRBJ2-1, with 8 bases aligning to TRBD2. Losses at the gene ends were 0 bases for V and 5 bases for J; bases not matched to a gene: 4. The CDR3 runs 15 residues. Germline V CDR1 and CDR2: SGDLS, YYNGEE. Combining the CDR3 with reference TRBV9 and TRBJ2-1 gives the whole variable domain DSGVTQTPKHLITATGQRVTLRCSPRSGDLSVYWYQQSLDQGLQFLIQYYNGEERAKGNILERFSAQQFPDLHSELNLSSLELGDSALYFCASSVVTSVNNEQFFGPGTRLTVL.